Listed here are 10 T cell receptor beta chains from one sample, sequenced in a study of CD8+CD57+ T cells in acquired aplastic anemia. In patients chosen for sequencing, flow cytometry had shown CD8+CD57+ cell expansion. Genomic DNA, serving as template, underwent TCR beta VDJ and CDR3 profiling. TCRdb processed the reads anew with MiXCR; each CDR3 protein has one entry. The top ten hold approximately 12% of the sample, which has 150,000 to 180,000 distinct CDR3 sequences, roughly half seen once. The sequencing sample was made of sorted CD4+, CD8+, or CD8+CD57+ T cells (not recorded which) from PBMCs. These receptors all stem from a human donor with aplastic anemia.

This rearrangement joins TRBV10-3 to TRBJ1-4; no firm D call. Trimming took off 0 bases at V and 5 bases at J, with 7 bases between the two ends. The germline CDR1 and CDR2 sequences are ENHRY and SYGVKD. CDR3 length: 14 residues. This CDR3 is CAISESKLNEKLFF. CDR3 nucleotides: TGTGCCATCAGTGAGTCGAAGCTAAATGAAAAACTGTTTTTT.

The chain joins TRBV19 to TRBJ1-3; no clear D. Germline assignment: CDR1 LNHDA and CDR2 SQIVND (reference sequence). V gave up 7 bases and J gave up 3 bases, with 10 bases separating them. This CDR3 is built from 13 residues. The chain's CDR3 is CASTDTGGNTIYF. In DNA, the CDR3 is TGTGCCAGTACAGACACGGGTGGAAACACCATATATTTT. Looking up the rest from reference TRBV19 and TRBJ1-3 gives the full variable domain: DGGITQSPKYLFRKEGQNVTLSCEQNLNHDAMYWYRQDPGQGLRLIYYSQIVNDFQKGDIAEGYSVSREKKESFPLTVTSAQKNPTAFYLCASTDTGGNTIYFGEGSWLTVV.

The chain links TRBV5-6 to TRBJ2-1; 8 bases are shared with TRBD2. This CDR3 has 13 residues. Trimming removed 4 bases from V and 7 bases from J; junction bases left unmatched: 4. Germline V gives CDR1 SGHDT, CDR2 YYEEEE. The DNA for the CDR3 is TGTGCCAGCAGCCACGGGGGGGCAAATGAGCAGTTCTTC. It codes for CASSHGGANEQFF.

J is TRBJ2-3 and V is TRBV4-1; 7 bases match TRBD1. The CDR3 loop spans 14 amino acids. V gave up 1 base and J gave up 12 bases; unmatched junction bases: 10. The germline V gene encodes CDR1 MGHRA and CDR2 YSYEKL. Written as DNA, the CDR3 is TGCGCCAGCAGCCAAGTGGTCGACAGGGCCCATCAGTATTTT. It is translated as CASSQVVDRAHQYF.

The chain joins TRBV19 to TRBJ2-3, with D maybe TRBD2 (6 bases). The CDR3 is 14 amino acids. With 8 bases removed from V and 0 bases from J, the gap between germline ends came to 12 bases. The V gene's germline CDR1 is LNHDA and CDR2 SQIVND (reference sequence). The CDR3 nucleotides are TGTGCCAGTCGTCAGGGAGGAAGCACAGATACGCAGTATTTT. Its translation is CASRQGGSTDTQYF.

This clonotype was picked up many times. The V call is TRBV20-1, the J call TRBJ1-2, with TRBD1 matching 7 bases. CDR1 and CDR2 (germline): DFQATT, SNEGSKA (reference sequence). Trimming at V came to 0 bases and at J to 4 bases, leaving 8 bases not matched to a gene. The CDR3 covers 15 residues. The CDR3 sequence is CSARDLGGGAYGYTF. CDR3 bases: TGCAGTGCTAGAGATCTGGGAGGGGGCGCCTATGGCTACACCTTC.

The sample holds one count of this clonotype. The genes are TRBV19 and TRBJ2-5; 8 bases are a match to TRBD1. CDR1 LNHDA and CDR2 SQIVND come from the germline V gene (reference sequence). With V trimmed by 5 bases and J by 2 bases, 4 bases remained unmatched. This CDR3 has 14 amino acids. The chain's CDR3 is CASSRRQGQETQYF. CDR3 bases: TGTGCCAGTAGTCGTCGACAGGGGCAAGAGACCCAGTACTTC.

This clonotype was detected only a few times. The V and J genes are TRBV2 and TRBJ1-1, with D tentatively TRBD1 (5 bases). Trimming cost V 4 bases and J 2 bases, with 11 bases left between them. Germline V lookup: CDR1 SNHLY, CDR2 FYNNEI. The CDR3 runs to 14 residues. The CDR3 nucleotides are TGTGCCAGCAGTGTCGACAGTTATAACACTGAAGCTTTCTTT. It encodes CASSVDSYNTEAFF.

In this sample, this clonotype turned up many times. The V and J genes are TRBV10-3 and TRBJ2-7; 8 bases fit TRBD2. Trimming at V came to 0 bases and at J to 0 bases, leaving 7 bases not matched to a gene. The germline gives CDR1 ENHRY, CDR2 SYGVKD. The length of the CDR3 is 17 residues. The CDR3 DNA follows: TGTGCCATCAGTGAGTCGGGAGCGGGGGACCTCTCCTACGAGCAGTACTTC. As protein: CAISESGAGDLSYEQYF.

The rearrangement links TRBV4-1 to TRBJ2-2; D remains ambiguous. The germline V gene encodes CDR1 MGHRA and CDR2 YSYEKL. The V end was cut by 5 bases, the J end by 7 bases, with 14 bases between. The CDR3 is 14 amino acids. The CDR3 nucleotides read TGCGCCAGCAGCGAGCTGCTGGTAGACGGGGAGCTGTTTTTT. This encodes CASSELLVDGELFF.